Each of the 32 T cell receptor beta chains below was sequenced from the same sample in a study of T cells in Graves' hyperthyroidism and ophthalmopathy. Amplification targeted TCR beta CDR3 regions from RNA transcripts. HTBI primers were the set used in a first-round RT-PCR of the TCR CDR3. TCRdb re-called the multiplex PCR reads through MiXCR, storing one row per CDR3 protein. The sample includes fewer than 800,000 distinct CDR3 sequences, over 15% of them seen just once. The sequenced material came from blood. The origin of the receptors is a man aged 18 to 30 with Graves' hyperthyroidism.

J is TRBJ2-7 and V is TRBV6-1; no reliable D call. V shed 7 bases and J shed 6 bases, with 16 bases lying between them. CDR3 length: 13 residues. Per germline, CDR1 MNHNS and CDR2 SASEGT. CDR3 sequence reads: CASTARFSSEQYF. In nucleotides, the CDR3 is TGTGCCAGCACGGCTAGATTCTCCAGCGAGCAGTACTTC.

This chain uses TRBV7-2 with TRBJ2-7; TRBD2 might be the D (6 bases). Germline V lookup: CDR1 SGHTA, CDR2 FQGNSA. There are 14 residues in the CDR3. Trimming removed 3 bases from V and 3 bases from J, with 12 bases in between. CDR3 loop: CASSFWGLSYEQYF. The CDR3, as DNA: TGTGCCAGCAGCTTCTGGGGACTCAGCTACGAGCAGTACTTC.

This clonotype was seen at least ten times. V and J are TRBV28 and TRBJ2-1; D unresolved. This CDR3 has 12 amino acids. The V end lost 10 bases, the J end lost 5 bases, and 12 bases lay between the germline ends. Germline loops: CDR1 MDHEN, CDR2 SYDVKM. In DNA, the CDR3 is TGTGCCACCTCCCTACTCAACAATGAGCAGTTCTTC. Protein product: CATSLLNNEQFF. Complete variable domain (other parts from reference TRBV28 and TRBJ2-1): DVKVTQSSRYLVKRTGEKVFLECVQDMDHENMFWYRQDPGLGLRLIYFSYDVKMKEKGDIPEGYSVSREKKERFSLILESASTNQTSMYLCATSLLNNEQFFGPGTRLTVL.

This clonotype was counted many times. V usage is TRBV5-1 and J usage is TRBJ1-1, with D tentatively TRBD1 (5 bases). This CDR3 region has 15 residues. Trimming left V 0 bases short and J 3 bases short, with 12 bases between. The V gene's germline CDR1 is SGHRS and CDR2 YFSETQ. The CDR3 reads CASSLGGRTDTEAFF. DNA for the CDR3: TGCGCCAGCAGCTTGGGGGGGAGGACGGACACTGAAGCTTTCTTT.

This clonotype has at least ten counts. V usage is TRBV18 and J usage is TRBJ2-5, with D tentatively TRBD1 or TRBD2 (5 bases each). The CDR3 consists of 15 residues. The ends were cut back, 3 bases at V and 1 base at J, with 12 bases in the middle. Germline loops: CDR1 KGHSH, CDR2 LQKENI. The CDR3 DNA reads as TGTGCCAGCTCACCCAGGGTCGGGACCCAAGAGACCCAGTACTTC. Its protein product is CASSPRVGTQETQYF.

This clonotype was counted many times. V is TRBV11-1 and J is TRBJ2-1; 8 nucleotides match TRBD2. This CDR3 spans 17 amino acids. The germline CDR1 and CDR2 sequences are SGHAT and FQDESV (reference sequence). The V gene end was trimmed by 1 base and the J gene end by 3 bases; junction bases not matched to a gene: 8. The CDR3 region is CASSLEGSGGGYNEQFF. CDR3 DNA sequence: TGTGCCAGCAGCTTAGAAGGTTCGGGAGGGGGCTACAATGAGCAGTTCTTC.

This clonotype showed up many times. This chain links TRBV9 with TRBJ1-5; D gene unclear. V lost 0 bases to trimming and J lost 3 bases, with 10 bases between them. CDR1 and CDR2 from the germline V gene are SGDLS and YYNGEE. This CDR3 contains 15 residues. The CDR3 DNA reads TGTGCCAGCAGCGTAGGCACAGAATACAATCAGCCCCAGCATTTT. Translating gives CASSVGTEYNQPQHF.

This clonotype was observed many times. This chain links TRBV18 with TRBJ2-6; D call uncertain. CDR3 length: 15 amino acids. Germline CDR1 and CDR2: KGHSH and LQKENI. Deletions cut 3 bases from V and 0 bases from J, with 6 bases between. For the CDR3, the DNA is TGTGCCAGCTCACCCCGCCACTCTGGGGCCAACGTCCTGACTTTC. Translating gives CASSPRHSGANVLTF.

A few counts support this clonotype. This chain joins TRBV5-5 and TRBJ2-1; D gene uncertain. This CDR3 has 15 amino acids. CDR1 and CDR2 (germline): SGHKS, YYEKEE (reference sequence). Trimming removed 6 bases from V and 4 bases from J, with 17 bases in between. CDR3 residues: CASTRLGHGYNEQFF. CDR3 bases: TGTGCCAGCACCAGGCTGGGCCACGGGTACAATGAGCAGTTCTTC.

This clonotype was picked up many times. The chain carries TRBV20-1 and TRBJ2-7; 10 bases agree with TRBD1. The CDR3 runs to 14 residues. V gave up 2 bases and J gave up 3 bases; unmatched junction bases: 4. Per the germline V gene, CDR1 is DFQATT and CDR2 is SNEGSKA (reference sequence). The CDR3 region is CSARPDRGVYEQYF. Written as DNA, the CDR3 is TGCAGTGCTAGACCGGACAGGGGGGTCTACGAGCAGTACTTC.

Written as DNA, the CDR3 is TGTGCCAGCAGCTTAGCTGGTAGGCCCGGGGAGCTGTTTTTT. Translated: CASSLAGRPGELFF. V and J are TRBV7-9 and TRBJ2-2; unclear D gene. This CDR3 region has 14 residues. The germline V and J ends were trimmed by 0 bases and 6 bases, with 8 bases remaining between them. CDR1 SEHNR and CDR2 FQNEAQ come from the germline V gene (reference sequence).

This clonotype came up a few times. The chain uses TRBV20-1 and TRBJ1-1; TRBD1 aligns across 7 bases. Germline V gene sequence: CDR1 DFQATT, CDR2 SNEGSKA (reference sequence). The CDR3 sequence is 14 residues long. J gave up 8 bases and V 3 bases, and 12 bases lay outside the gene matches. The CDR3 is CSARAGGITLEAFF. CDR3 sequence (DNA): TGCAGTGCTAGGGCAGGGGGGATTACGTTGGAAGCTTTCTTT.

The chain joins TRBV12-3 or TRBV12-4 to TRBJ2-3; D uncertain. The CDR3 consists of 14 residues. V was cut by 9 bases and J by 4 bases, with 17 bases left in between. As DNA, the CDR3 is TGTGCCAGTTCTCCCCTGGTTGGGGCAGATACGCAGTATTTT. This gives the protein CASSPLVGADTQYF.

The rearrangement joins TRBV4-3 to TRBJ2-1, with TRBD2 identical over 11 bases. Germline assignment: CDR1 LGHNA and CDR2 YSLEER. V lost 0 bases, J lost 3 bases, and 4 bases stayed unmatched. The CDR3 covers 17 residues. Written as DNA, the CDR3 is TGCGCCAGCAGCCAAGATTTAGCGGGAGGGTACTACAATGAGCAGTTCTTC. Amino acids: CASSQDLAGGYYNEQFF.

This clonotype was observed a handful of times. The conserved phenylalanine or tryptophan is not found at the CDR3 terminus, so this likely reflects a read error. The rearrangement links TRBV19 to TRBJ2-1; D is undetermined. The CDR3 runs to 12 residues. CDR1 is LNHDA, CDR2 SQIVND, per germline (reference sequence). The V end lost 4 bases, the J end lost 3 bases, and 4 bases lay between the germline ends. CDR3 sequence (DNA): TGTGCCAGTAGTACAGACTACAATGAGCAGTTCCTC. Its translation: CASSTDYNEQFL.

With regard to this clonotype: This clone may be a read error of a much larger clone one base away. V gene TRBV12-3 or TRBV12-4 combines with J gene TRBJ2-7; 7 bases are a match to TRBD1. The CDR3 runs 14 residues. As DNA, the CDR3 is TGTGCCAGCAGCCCCAGACAGGGTCTCTACGAGCAGTGCTTC. This sequence encodes CASSPRQGLYEQCF.

The table lists this clonotype with a few counts. CDR3 residues: CASSRGGQGAGELFF. The CDR3 region has the DNA TGTGCCAGCAGCCGAGGGGGGCAGGGTGCCGGGGAGCTGTTTTTT. The chain couples TRBV9 to TRBJ2-2; D possibly matches TRBD1 or TRBD2 (6 bases each). CDR3 size: 15 residues. Germline V CDR1 and CDR2: SGDLS, YYNGEE. Trimming cost V 4 bases and J 6 bases, with 16 bases left between them.

This clonotype was counted only a few times. The chain carries TRBV6-1 and TRBJ2-7; D possibly corresponds to TRBD2 (6 bases). Per the germline V gene, CDR1 is MNHNS and CDR2 is SASEGT. V was clipped by 6 bases and J by 1 base, with 16 bases between them. The CDR3 is 15 amino acids. DNA for the CDR3: TGTGCCAGCAGCCACGCGGGGTATAAATCCTACGAGCAGTACTTC. Translating gives CASSHAGYKSYEQYF.

The sample holds many counts of this clonotype. The J gene is TRBJ2-2, the V gene TRBV28, with a tentative D call TRBD1 (5 bases). V shed 3 bases and J shed 11 bases, with 22 bases lying between them. CDR1 is MDHEN, CDR2 SYDVKM, per germline. This CDR3 is built from 16 residues. This CDR3 is CASSLATLGHVDELFF. In DNA, the CDR3 is TGTGCCAGCAGTTTGGCGACCCTCGGACACGTGGACGAGCTGTTTTTT.

This clonotype has at least ten counts. The rearrangement links TRBV20-1 to TRBJ2-2; D uncertain. V dropped 5 bases and J dropped 2 bases, with 9 bases sitting between them. The CDR3 is 13 residues long. Germline V lookup: CDR1 DFQATT, CDR2 SNEGSKA (reference sequence). In nucleotides, the CDR3 is TGCAGTGCTCGGCTAGTAAACACCGGGGAGCTGTTTTTT. It translates to CSARLVNTGELFF.

A few counts support this clonotype. This chain connects TRBV18 to TRBJ1-6, with D uncertain. The CDR3 has 12 amino acids. V dropped 6 bases and J dropped 13 bases, with 13 bases sitting between them. Germline V gene lookup returns CDR1 KGHSH and CDR2 LQKENI. In nucleotides, the CDR3 is TGTGCCAGCTCCCCAAAGATGGGGCCCCTCCACTTT. Protein: CASSPKMGPLHF.

The table lists this clonotype with many counts. The rearrangement uses TRBV5-8 and TRBJ2-1; TRBD1 matches at 8 bases. Per the germline V gene, CDR1 is SGHTS and CDR2 is YDEGEE. The CDR3 is made up of 15 amino acids. The trim removed 4 bases at V and 0 bases at J, leaving 3 bases unmatched. The CDR3 nucleotides are TGTGCCAGCAGCGACAGGGGCCACTCCTACAATGAGCAGTTCTTC. Protein product: CASSDRGHSYNEQFF.

The sample holds many counts of this clonotype. The gene calls are TRBV5-1 and TRBJ2-7; TRBD1 might be the D (6 bases). V lost 0 bases, J lost 4 bases, and 11 bases lay in between. The CDR3 is 14 residues long. Per the germline V gene, CDR1 is SGHRS and CDR2 is YFSETQ. As DNA, the CDR3 is TGCGCCAGCAGCTTGGCCGGGACACGATACGAGCAGTACTTC. Its protein product is CASSLAGTRYEQYF.

This clonotype was seen a few times. The chain has TRBV4-2 and TRBJ2-7, with TRBD2 identical over 9 bases. Per the germline V gene, CDR1 is LGHNA and CDR2 is YNFKEQ. The CDR3 totals 14 residues. With 3 bases clipped from V and 6 bases from J, the junction kept 6 bases outside the gene matches. This chain's CDR3 is CASSQRREGGEQYF. CDR3 bases: TGTGCCAGCAGCCAGAGGCGGGAGGGGGGCGAGCAGTACTTC.

About this clonotype itself: One end of the junction varies from germline; a read error may be responsible. The rearrangement uses TRBV11-2 and TRBJ2-5; 9 nucleotides line up with TRBD2. The CDR3 runs 15 residues. CDR1 SGHAT and CDR2 FQNNGV come from the germline V gene. This CDR3 is CASSQTGTSRETQYF. The CDR3 nucleotides are TGCGCCAGCAGCCAAACCGGGACTAGCAGAGAGACCCAGTACTTC.

V is TRBV7-2 and J is TRBJ2-1; perhaps TRBD2 as D (6 bases). V was shortened by 1 base and J by 4 bases, with 14 bases between the two germline ends. The CDR3 is 16 residues long. Germline V lookup: CDR1 SGHTA, CDR2 FQGNSA. CDR3 protein: CASSLGGAIGYNEQFF. The CDR3 nucleotides are TGTGCCAGCAGCTTAGGCGGGGCCATCGGATACAATGAGCAGTTCTTC. The full variable domain, with the rest looked up from reference TRBV7-2 and TRBJ2-1, is GAGVSQSPSNKVTEKGKDVELRCDPISGHTALYWYRQSLGQGLEFLIYFQGNSAPDKSGLPSDRFSAERTGGSVSTLTIQRTQQEDSAVYLCASSLGGAIGYNEQFFGPGTRLTVL.

This clonotype was observed a handful of times. The chain is built from TRBV28 and TRBJ1-1, with TRBD1 matching 9 bases. V dropped 5 bases and J dropped 14; count of bases not matched to a gene: 12. The CDR3 is 13 amino acids. From germline, CDR1 is MDHEN and CDR2 SYDVKM. Here the CDR3 DNA reads TGTGCCAGCAGTATGGGACAGGGACGCGTTGGCTTCTTT. Protein product: CASSMGQGRVGFF.

On this clonotype itself: The CDR3 does not end in the conserved phenylalanine or tryptophan, so this is likely a read error. The chain employs TRBV2 and TRBJ1-2, with D possibly matching TRBD1 (6 bases). Germline CDR1 reads SNHLY; CDR2 reads FYNNEI. The V and J ends lost 5 bases and 3 bases respectively, with 10 bases between them. CDR3 length: 13 residues. Here the CDR3 DNA reads TGTGCCAGCAGTCCAGGGGATTACTATGGCTACACCCTC. Amino acid sequence: CASSPGDYYGYTL.

Ten or more counts support this clonotype. The chain employs TRBV10-2 and TRBJ2-3; D perhaps matches TRBD2 (6 bases). CDR1 WSHSY and CDR2 SAAADI come from the germline V gene. V lost 7 bases and J lost 4, with 12 bases in between. This CDR3 spans 13 amino acids. The CDR3 region has the DNA TGCGCCAGCACTATCGGGAGTGCAGATACGCAGTATTTT. It codes for CASTIGSADTQYF.

This clonotype was seen many times. Here the CDR3 DNA reads TGTGCCAGCACCCGACTGGCAGGGAGTTACGAGCAGTACTTC. It encodes CASTRLAGSYEQYF. The chain carries TRBV11-1 and TRBJ2-7; D tentatively reads TRBD1 or TRBD2 (5 bases each). The CDR3 consists of 14 residues. V lost 7 bases and J 4 bases, leaving 17 bases between the germline ends. From germline, CDR1 is SGHAT and CDR2 FQDESV (reference sequence).

This clonotype was recorded many times. V usage is TRBV11-2 and J usage is TRBJ2-7; TRBD2 matches at 12 bases. V lost 2 bases to trimming and J lost 4 bases; unmatched junction nucleotides: 3. In germline, CDR1 is SGHAT, CDR2 FQNNGV. The CDR3 contains 15 residues. The CDR3 region has the DNA TGTGCCAGCAGCTTAAGGGGACTAGCGGGTTACGAGCAGTACTTC. Translating gives CASSLRGLAGYEQYF. Full variable domain (rest looked up from reference TRBV11-2 and TRBJ2-7): EAGVAQSPRYKIIEKRQSVAFWCNPISGHATLYWYQQILGQGPKLLIQFQNNGVVDDSQLPKDRFSAERLKGVDSTLKIQPAKLEDSAVYLCASSLRGLAGYEQYFGPGTRLTVT.

This clonotype was counted a few times. This rearrangement joins TRBV7-2 to TRBJ1-2; no clear D. Germline CDR1 is SGHTA and CDR2 is FQGNSA. This CDR3 is 13 amino acids long. Deletions cut 3 bases from V and 4 bases from J, with 9 bases between. The CDR3 spells CASSFAVSYGYTF. CDR3 DNA: TGTGCCAGCAGCTTTGCGGTCAGCTATGGCTACACCTTC. Together with reference TRBV7-2 and TRBJ1-2, the CDR3 gives the full variable domain: GAGVSQSPSNKVTEKGKDVELRCDPISGHTALYWYRQSLGQGLEFLIYFQGNSAPDKSGLPSDRFSAERTGGSVSTLTIQRTQQEDSAVYLCASSFAVSYGYTFGSGTRLTVV.